The TCR beta chain described here comes from a study of CD8 T cells in ankylosing spondylitis. Study results and caveats: There were earlier reports of some motif variants in reactive arthritis synovial fluid and blood. In ankylosing spondylitis patients, matched synovial fluid reportedly showed significant enrichment of disease-linked clones. Disease-associated clonotypes exhibited CD8+ identity and were relatively infrequent in peripheral blood. A TCR beta motif of 8 or 9 highly homologous variants appeared characteristic of ankylosing spondylitis blood.

Comment on this clonotype: The antigen remains unidentified.

Preparation of TCR beta libraries was done by quantitative 5'-RACE with molecular barcodes. Each CDR3 protein gets one entry after TCRdb re-called the 5' RACE reads with MiXCR. The sample lists over 600,000 distinct CDR3 sequences, roughly 19% seen once, with 15% to 20% in the top ten. Trimming shortened V by 3 bases and J by 4 bases, and 14 bases separated the two germline ends. Germline V CDR1 and CDR2: SGDLS, YYNGEE. There are 15 residues in the CDR3. The source of this sequence is a male donor with ankylosing spondylitis. V is TRBV9 and J is TRBJ2-1, with D uncertain. The sequencing sample was made of blood, either unsorted or a sorted T cell fraction (not recorded which). The CDR3 DNA reads as TGTGCCAGCAGCGGACCCGCGGTGGGTTACAATGAGCAGTTCTTC. Its translation: CASSGPAVGYNEQFF.